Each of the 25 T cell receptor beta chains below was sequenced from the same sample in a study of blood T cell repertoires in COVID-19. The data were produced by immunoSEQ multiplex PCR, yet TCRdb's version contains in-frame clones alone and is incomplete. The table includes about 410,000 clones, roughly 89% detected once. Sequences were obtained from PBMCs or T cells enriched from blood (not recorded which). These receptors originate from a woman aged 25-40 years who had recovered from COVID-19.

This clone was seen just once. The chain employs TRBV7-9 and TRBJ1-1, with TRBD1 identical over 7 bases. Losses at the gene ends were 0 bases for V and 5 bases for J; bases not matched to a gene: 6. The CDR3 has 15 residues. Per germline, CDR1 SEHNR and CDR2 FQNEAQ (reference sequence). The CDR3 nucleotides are TGTGCCAGCAGCTTAGCTAGGGACAGTGGAACTGAAGCTTTCTTT. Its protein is CASSLARDSGTEAFF.

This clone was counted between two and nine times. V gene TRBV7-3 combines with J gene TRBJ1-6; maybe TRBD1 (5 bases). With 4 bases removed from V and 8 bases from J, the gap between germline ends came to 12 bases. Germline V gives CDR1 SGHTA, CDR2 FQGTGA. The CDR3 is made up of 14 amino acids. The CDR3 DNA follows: TGTGCCAGCAGCTCGGGGGGGAATTATTCACCCCTCCACTTT. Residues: CASSSGGNYSPLHF.

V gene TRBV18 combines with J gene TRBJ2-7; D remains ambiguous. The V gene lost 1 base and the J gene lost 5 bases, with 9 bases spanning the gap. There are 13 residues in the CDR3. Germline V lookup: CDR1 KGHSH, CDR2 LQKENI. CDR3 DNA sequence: TGTGCCAGCTCACCACTGACTGTACACGAGCAGTACTTC. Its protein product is CASSPLTVHEQYF.

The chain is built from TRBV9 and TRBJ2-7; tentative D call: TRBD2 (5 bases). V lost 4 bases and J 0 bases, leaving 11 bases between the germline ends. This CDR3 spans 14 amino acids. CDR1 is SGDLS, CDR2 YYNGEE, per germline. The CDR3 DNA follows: TGTGCCAGCAGCCCCCCGGGGTACTCCTACGAGCAGTACTTC. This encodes CASSPPGYSYEQYF.

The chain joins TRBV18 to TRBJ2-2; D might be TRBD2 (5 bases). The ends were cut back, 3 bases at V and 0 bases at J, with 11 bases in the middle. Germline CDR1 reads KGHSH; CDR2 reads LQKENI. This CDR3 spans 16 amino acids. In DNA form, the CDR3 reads TGTGCCAGCTCACCGTTCCGGGAATCGAACACCGGGGAGCTGTTTTTT. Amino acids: CASSPFRESNTGELFF.

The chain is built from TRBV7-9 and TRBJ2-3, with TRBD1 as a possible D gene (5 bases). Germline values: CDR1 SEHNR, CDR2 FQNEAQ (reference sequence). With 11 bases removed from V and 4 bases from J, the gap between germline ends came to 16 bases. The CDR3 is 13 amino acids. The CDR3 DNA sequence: TGTGCCGTTAGGGGTACCGTCTCAGATACGCAGTATTTT. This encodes CAVRGTVSDTQYF.

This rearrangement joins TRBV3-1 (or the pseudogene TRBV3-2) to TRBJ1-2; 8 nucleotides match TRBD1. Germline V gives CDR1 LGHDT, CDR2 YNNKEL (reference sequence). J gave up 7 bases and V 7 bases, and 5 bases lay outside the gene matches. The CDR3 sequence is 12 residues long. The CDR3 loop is CASTRTGFGYTF. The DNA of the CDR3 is TGTGCCAGCACCAGGACAGGGTTTGGCTACACCTTC.

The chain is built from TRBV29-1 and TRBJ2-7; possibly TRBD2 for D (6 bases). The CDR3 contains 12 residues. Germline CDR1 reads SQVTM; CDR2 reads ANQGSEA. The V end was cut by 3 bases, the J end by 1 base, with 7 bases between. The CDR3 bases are TGCAGCGTTGAGGAGGGGTCCTACGAGCAGTACTTC. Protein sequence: CSVEEGSYEQYF.

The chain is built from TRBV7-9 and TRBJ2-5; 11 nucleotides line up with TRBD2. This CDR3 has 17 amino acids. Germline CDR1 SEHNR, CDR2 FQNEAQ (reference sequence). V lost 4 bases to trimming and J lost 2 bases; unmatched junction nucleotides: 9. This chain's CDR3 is CASSSALAGGRQETQYF. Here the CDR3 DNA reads TGTGCCAGCAGCTCGGCATTAGCGGGGGGGAGGCAAGAGACCCAGTACTTC.

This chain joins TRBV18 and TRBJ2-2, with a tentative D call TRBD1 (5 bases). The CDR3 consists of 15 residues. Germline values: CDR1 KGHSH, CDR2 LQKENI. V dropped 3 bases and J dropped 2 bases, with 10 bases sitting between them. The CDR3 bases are TGTGCCAGCTCACCCGACAGATATAACACCGGGGAGCTGTTTTTT. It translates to CASSPDRYNTGELFF.

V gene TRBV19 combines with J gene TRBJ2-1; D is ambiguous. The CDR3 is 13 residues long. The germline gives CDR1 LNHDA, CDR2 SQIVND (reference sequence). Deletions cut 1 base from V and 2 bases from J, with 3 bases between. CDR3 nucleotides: TGTGCCAGTAGTATAGGGCCCTACAATGAGCAGTTCTTC. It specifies CASSIGPYNEQFF.

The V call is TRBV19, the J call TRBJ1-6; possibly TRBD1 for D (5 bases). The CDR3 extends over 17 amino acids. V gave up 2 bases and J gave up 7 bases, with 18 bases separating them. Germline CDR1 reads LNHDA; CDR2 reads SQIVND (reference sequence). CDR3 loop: CASSIFPDTLENSPLHF. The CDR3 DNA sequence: TGTGCCAGTAGTATATTTCCGGACACCCTGGAGAATTCACCCCTCCACTTT.

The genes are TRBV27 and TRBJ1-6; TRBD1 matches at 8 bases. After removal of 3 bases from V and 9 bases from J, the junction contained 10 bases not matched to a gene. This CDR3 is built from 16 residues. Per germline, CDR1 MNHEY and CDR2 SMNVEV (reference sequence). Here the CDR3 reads CASSFSGQGHASPLHF. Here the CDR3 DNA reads TGTGCCAGCAGTTTCTCCGGACAGGGACACGCTTCACCCCTCCACTTT.

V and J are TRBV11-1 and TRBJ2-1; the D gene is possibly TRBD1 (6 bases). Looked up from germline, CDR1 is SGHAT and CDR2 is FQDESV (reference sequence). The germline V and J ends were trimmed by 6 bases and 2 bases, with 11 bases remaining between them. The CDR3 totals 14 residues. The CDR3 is CASRHRVPYNEQFF. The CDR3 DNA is TGTGCCAGCAGGCACAGGGTCCCCTACAATGAGCAGTTCTTC.

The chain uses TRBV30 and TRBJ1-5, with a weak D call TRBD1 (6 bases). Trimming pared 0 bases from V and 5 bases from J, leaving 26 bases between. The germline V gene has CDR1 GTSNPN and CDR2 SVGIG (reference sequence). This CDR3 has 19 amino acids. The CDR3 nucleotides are TGTGCCTGGAGTGTAGGGATGCAGGGGCGACTTTCTTGGGATCAGCCCCAGCATTTT. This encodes CAWSVGMQGRLSWDQPQHF.

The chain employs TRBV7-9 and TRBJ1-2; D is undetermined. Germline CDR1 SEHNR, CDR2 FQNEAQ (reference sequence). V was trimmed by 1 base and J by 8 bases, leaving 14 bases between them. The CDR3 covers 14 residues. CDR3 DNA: TGTGCCAGCAGCTTAGGGCGAGTGATGGAGGGCTACACCTTC. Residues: CASSLGRVMEGYTF.

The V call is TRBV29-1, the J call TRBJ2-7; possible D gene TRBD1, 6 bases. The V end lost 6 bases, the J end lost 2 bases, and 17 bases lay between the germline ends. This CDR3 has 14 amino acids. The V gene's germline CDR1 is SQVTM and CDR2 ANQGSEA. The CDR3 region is CSVVAGQSTYEQYF. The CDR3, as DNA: TGCAGCGTCGTAGCCGGACAGTCAACCTACGAGCAGTACTTC.

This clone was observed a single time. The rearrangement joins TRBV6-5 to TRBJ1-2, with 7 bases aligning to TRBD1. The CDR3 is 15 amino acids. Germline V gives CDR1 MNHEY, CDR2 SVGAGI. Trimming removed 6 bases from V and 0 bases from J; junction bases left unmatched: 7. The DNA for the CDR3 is TGTGCCAGCAGGTGGGACAGAGCCCCTAACTATGGCTACACCTTC. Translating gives CASRWDRAPNYGYTF.

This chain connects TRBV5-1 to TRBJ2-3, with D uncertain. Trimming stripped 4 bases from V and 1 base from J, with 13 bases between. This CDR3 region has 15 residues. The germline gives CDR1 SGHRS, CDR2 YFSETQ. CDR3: CASSKSRQGTDTQYF. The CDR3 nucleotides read TGCGCCAGCAGCAAATCGCGCCAGGGCACAGATACGCAGTATTTT.

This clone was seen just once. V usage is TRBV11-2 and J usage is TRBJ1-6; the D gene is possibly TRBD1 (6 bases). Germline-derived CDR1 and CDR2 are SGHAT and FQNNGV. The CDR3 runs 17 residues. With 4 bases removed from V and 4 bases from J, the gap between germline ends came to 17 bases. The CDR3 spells CASSSSARGLYNSPLHF. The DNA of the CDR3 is TGTGCCAGCAGCTCATCGGCCAGGGGCCTATATAATTCACCCCTCCACTTT.

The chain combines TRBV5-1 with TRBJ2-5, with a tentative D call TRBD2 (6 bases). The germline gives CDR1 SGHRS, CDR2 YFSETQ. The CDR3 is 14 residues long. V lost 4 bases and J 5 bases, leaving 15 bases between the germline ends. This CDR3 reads CASSLSTGGETQYF. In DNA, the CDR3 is TGCGCCAGCAGCCTCTCTACTGGGGGGGAGACCCAGTACTTC. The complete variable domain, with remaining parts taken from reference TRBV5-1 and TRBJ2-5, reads KAGVTQTPRYLIKTRGQQVTLSCSPISGHRSVSWYQQTPGQGLQFLFEYFSETQRNKGNFPGRFSGRQFSNSRSEMNVSTLELGDSALYLCASSLSTGGETQYFGPGTRLLVL.

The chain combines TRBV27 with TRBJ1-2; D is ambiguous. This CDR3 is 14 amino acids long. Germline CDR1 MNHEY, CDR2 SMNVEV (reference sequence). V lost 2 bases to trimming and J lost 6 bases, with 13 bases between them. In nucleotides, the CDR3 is TGTGCCAGCAGTTTAAGCACGGGTCTGGATGGCTACACCTTC. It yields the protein CASSLSTGLDGYTF.

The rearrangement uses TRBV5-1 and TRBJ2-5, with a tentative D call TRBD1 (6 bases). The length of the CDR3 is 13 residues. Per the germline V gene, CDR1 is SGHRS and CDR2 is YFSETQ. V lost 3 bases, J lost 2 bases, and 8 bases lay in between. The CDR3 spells CASSSQGQETQYF. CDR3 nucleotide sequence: TGCGCCAGCAGCTCCCAGGGGCAAGAGACCCAGTACTTC.

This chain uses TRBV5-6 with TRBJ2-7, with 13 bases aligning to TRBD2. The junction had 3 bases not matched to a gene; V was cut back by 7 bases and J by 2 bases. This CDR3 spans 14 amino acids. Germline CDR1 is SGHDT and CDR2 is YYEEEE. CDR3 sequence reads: CASGLAGVPYEQYF. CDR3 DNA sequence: TGTGCCAGCGGACTAGCGGGAGTCCCCTACGAGCAGTACTTC.

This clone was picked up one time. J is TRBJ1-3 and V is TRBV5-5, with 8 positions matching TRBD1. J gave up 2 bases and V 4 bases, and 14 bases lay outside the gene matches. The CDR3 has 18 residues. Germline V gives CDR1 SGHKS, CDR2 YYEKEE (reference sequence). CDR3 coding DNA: TGTGCCAGCAGCCCCTACCCAACAGGGGGTCCTCCTGGAAACACCATATATTTT. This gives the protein CASSPYPTGGPPGNTIYF.